This T cell receptor beta chain was sequenced in a study of regulatory T cells in long-lasting Graves disease. As for the study in general: The study counted Graves' disease as persistent given over 5 years of antithyroid drugs and positive TSH receptor antibodies.

Researchers made TCR beta libraries by using iRepertoire HTBI primers and running Arm-PCR on CDR3 regions. TCRdb reprocessed the multiplex PCR reads via MiXCR and lists one record per CDR3 protein. Of a few hundred thousand distinct CDR3 sequences in the sample, 20% to 25% were seen once. The CDR3 contains 14 residues. Trimming cost V 2 bases and J 7 bases, with 12 bases left between them. CDR1 is MDHEN, CDR2 SYDVKM, per germline. Regarding time point: persistent/refractory GD, antithyroid drugs over 5 years with positive TRAb. PBMCs provided the RNA from which the TCR library was made. The J gene is TRBJ2-1, the V gene TRBV28, with no clear D. The clonotype was recovered from a woman between 35 and 50 years old with Graves disease. Sequences were derived from peripheral blood mononuclear cells (PBMCs), sampled when the disease was refractory, from a patient treated with antithyroid drugs. The CDR3 sequence: CASSLRYRQNEQFF. DNA of the CDR3: TGTGCCAGCAGTTTACGTTACCGGCAGAATGAGCAGTTCTTC.